The 10 T cell receptor beta chains in this list originate from one sample, sequenced in a study of T cell repertoires in aging, cancer and after chemotherapy. The template was genomic DNA from peripheral blood, not RNA. Multiplex touch-down PCR with TRB-A/B primers amplified rearranged V-D-J TRB sequences. From the multiplex PCR reads, TCRdb called clonotypes with MiXCR, one entry per CDR3 protein. In the table there are roughly 6,300 distinct CDR3 sequences, about a third of which are singletons. The source material was blood. Source of these receptors: a human donor in good health.

This clonotype has just a few counts. The rearrangement joins TRBV30 to TRBJ2-7; 9 bases map to TRBD2. J was trimmed by 4 bases and V by 1 base; bases with no gene match: 8. This CDR3 has 15 amino acids. Germline CDR1 reads GTSNPN; CDR2 reads SVGIG (reference sequence). CDR3 nucleotide sequence: TGTGCCTGGAGTGGATTAGCGGGAGCCGGTTACGAGCAGTACTTC. Protein sequence: CAWSGLAGAGYEQYF.

The sample holds a few counts of this clonotype. This chain connects TRBV27 to TRBJ2-7; perhaps D is TRBD1 or TRBD2 (7 bases each). V was pared by 4 bases and J by 2 bases, with 12 bases between. Germline assignment: CDR1 MNHEY and CDR2 SMNVEV (reference sequence). This CDR3 contains 14 residues. CDR3 in amino acids: CASSSRGGAYEQYV. CDR3 DNA sequence: TGTGCCAGCAGTTCCAGGGGGGGTGCCTACGAGCAGTACGTC.

DNA of the CDR3: TGTGCCAGCAGCTTGGTGACTAGCGGGAGGGGCAATGAGCAGTTCTTC. Residues: CASSLVTSGRGNEQFF. The V gene is TRBV7-9, the J gene TRBJ2-1; 14 positions match TRBD2. V was pared by 3 bases and J by 6 bases, with 4 bases of the junction left unmatched. The CDR3 has 16 amino acids. In germline, CDR1 is SEHNR, CDR2 FQNEAQ (reference sequence). Together with reference TRBV7-9 and TRBJ2-1, the CDR3 gives the full variable domain: DTGVSQNPRHKITKRGQNVTFRCDPISEHNRLYWYRQTLGQGPEFLTYFQNEAQLEKSRLLSDRFSAERPKGSFSTLEIQRTEQGDSAMYLCASSLVTSGRGNEQFFGPGTRLTVL.

This clonotype was seen a few times. This chain connects TRBV6-6 to TRBJ2-1; 10 bases match TRBD2. From germline, CDR1 is MNHNY and CDR2 SVGAGI (reference sequence). The CDR3 spans 17 residues. J was trimmed by 4 bases and V by 0 bases; bases with no gene match: 6. CDR3 nucleotides: TGTGCCAGCAGTTACTCCGGACTAGCGGACCTATACAATGAGCAGTTCTTC. It translates to CASSYSGLADLYNEQFF.

This clonotype is medium-sized in the sample. The V and J genes are TRBV29-1 and TRBJ2-3; 8 positions match TRBD2. This CDR3 comprises 15 residues. V shed 1 base, J shed 2 bases, and the junction held 5 bases outside the gene matches. CDR1 is SQVTM, CDR2 ANQGSEA, per germline. The CDR3 reads CSVEGSGGDTDTQYF. DNA for the CDR3: TGCAGCGTTGAAGGAAGCGGGGGAGACACAGATACGCAGTATTTT.

V and J are TRBV5-4 and TRBJ2-5, with a weak D call TRBD2 (5 bases). In germline, CDR1 is SGHNT, CDR2 YYREEE (reference sequence). Trimming took off 5 bases at V and 4 bases at J, with 21 bases between the two ends. The CDR3 contains 16 residues. The CDR3 here is CASSSGVDTGRETQYF. Here the CDR3 DNA reads TGTGCCAGCAGTTCCGGGGTAGACACGGGGAGAGAGACCCAGTACTTC.

V gene TRBV15 combines with J gene TRBJ1-3, with 8 bases lining up with TRBD1. V shed 0 bases and J 2 bases; nucleotides not matched to a gene: 9. The germline V gene has CDR1 LNHNV and CDR2 YYDKDF (reference sequence). The CDR3 has 18 amino acids. The CDR3, as DNA: TGTGCCACCAGCAGAGAGCTACAGGGGGTGTCTCCTGGAAACACCATATATTTT. Protein product: CATSRELQGVSPGNTIYF. Looking up the rest from reference TRBV15 and TRBJ1-3 gives the full variable domain: DAMVIQNPRYQVTQFGKPVTLSCSQTLNHNVMYWYQQKSSQAPKLLFHYYDKDFNNEADTPDNFQSRRPNTSFCFLDIRSPGLGDTAMYLCATSRELQGVSPGNTIYFGEGSWLTVV.

The chain's CDR3 is CASSFPTSGNTGELFF. The CDR3 nucleotides read TGTGCCAGCAGCTTCCCGACTAGCGGAAACACCGGGGAGCTGTTTTTT. V is TRBV5-6 and J is TRBJ2-2; 9 bases align to TRBD2. Germline assignment: CDR1 SGHDT and CDR2 YYEEEE. The junction had 4 bases not matched to a gene; V was cut back by 2 bases and J by 2 bases. The CDR3 is made up of 16 amino acids.

This clonotype was found a few times. The chain combines TRBV19 with TRBJ1-4; D is unclear. The CDR3 loop spans 15 amino acids. V lost 7 bases and J 4 bases, leaving 16 bases between the germline ends. Germline CDR1 is LNHDA and CDR2 is SQIVND (reference sequence). The CDR3 sequence is CASTAASFNNEKLFF. The CDR3 bases are TGTGCCAGTACGGCAGCCTCCTTTAATAATGAAAAACTGTTTTTT.

On this clonotype itself: Likely a read error: the CDR3 ends without its conserved phenylalanine or tryptophan. It is unclear where the CDR3 begins or ends on the DNA, so no DNA is shown, and the CDR3 is as TCRdb lists it. The chain links TRBV6-1 to TRBJ2-3; TRBD2, the D gene given by the table, was not confirmed from the DNA. The CDR3 is 13 amino acids long, termini counted. The germline V gene encodes CDR1 MNHNS and CDR2 SASEGT. The CDR3: CASSEKVTLGPSP.